One T cell receptor (beta chain) is described in this entry. Its antigen is still unknown. Clones were sequenced by immunoSEQ multiplex PCR, and TCRdb holds only the in-frame ones, with some missing. This table holds 350,000 to 600,000 clones, about 89% found once. Trimming at V came to 6 bases and at J to 5 bases, leaving 6 bases not matched to a gene. Germline V CDR1 and CDR2: MNHEY, SMNVEV (reference sequence). The CDR3 is made up of 15 amino acids. Treatment: 15 to 20 received Ad26.COV2.S at low or high dose, single or two shots; several received placebo; per-sample allocation not given. Vaccine and placebo recipients were sampled on day 63 after the first injection. Donation came from an adult in Boston who was aged 18-55 years. The data originate from a study of Ad26.COV2.S vaccination and SARS-CoV-2 variants. Study background: It was the COV1001 Ad26.COV2.S trial arm that included the donor. Donor got 5x10^10 or 1x10^11 viral particles of Ad26.COV2.S.

Findings and limits, study-wide: Those who received vaccine or placebo ended up with similar non-spike TCR breadth.

This clonotype was sampled from a person between 18 and 65 years old who received the Ad26.COV2.S COVID-19 vaccine or a placebo. The chain combines TRBV27 with TRBJ2-3, with 12 bases matching TRBD2. Source: peripheral blood, taken in a trial of Ad26.COV2.S vaccine versus placebo. CDR3 bases: TGTGCCAGCAGGATGCTAGCGGGGGGGAGAGATACGCAGTATTTT. Amino acids: CASRMLAGGRDTQYF.